The clone carrying this TCR beta chain was counted between two and nine times. Its antigen is not known. This entry belongs to a study of T cell responses to AZD1222 COVID-19 vaccine. The study, taken as a whole, reports: Researchers report vaccine-associated CD4 TCRs spanning spike, with dominance at 160-218 and 743-854. Recipients of two AZD1222 doses showed rising Spike-specific TCR breadth and depth.

Germline V gene lookup returns CDR1 SGHAT and CDR2 FQNNGV. The V and J ends lost 0 bases and 10 bases, in that order; junction bases with no gene match: 10. CDR3 length: 18 residues. The repertoire was sequenced with immunoSEQ multiplex PCR; TCRdb's copy has only in-frame clones and lacks some. The sample records 75,000 to 100,000 clones, roughly 88% being singletons. The TCR was taken from an adult in good health. The specimen was peripheral blood, collected on day 0 of AZD1222 vaccination. The J gene is TRBJ2-1, the V gene TRBV11-2, with TRBD2 matching 15 bases. The CDR3 DNA sequence: TGTGCCAGCAGCTTAGATCGGGGACTAGCGGGGGGCCTCGGGGAGCAGTTCTTC. Translation: CASSLDRGLAGGLGEQFF.